Listed below are T cell receptor beta chains from one sample, sequenced in a study of T-cell memory formation after mild COVID-19. TCRdb redid the calling of the 5' RACE reads with MiXCR, one entry per CDR3 protein. Altogether around 340,000 distinct CDR3 sequences are present, around 15% being singletons, with the ten largest covering over 20%. Sequencing was done on a sample of PBMCs or a T cell subset sorted from them (not recorded which). Every receptor here comes from a young man who had mild COVID-19 (a few samples of this study predate the infection). Cell type and time point are not known. Both conserved end residues are part of each CDR3. Each record gives: V gene, clone size, J gene, D gene, CDR3 DNA, CDR3 protein. D genes are given only for firm matches. Size is omitted from some rows. Given values are once, few, many or a class for expanded clones.

TRBV10-3	many	TRBJ2-5	TRBD2	TGTGCCACGCGGACTAGCGGGGGGCCTCAAGAGACCCAGTACTTC	CATRTSGGPQETQYF
TRBV20-1	few	TRBJ1-1	-	TGCAGTGCCCCCTCAGCGACAGCTAACACTGAAGCTTTCTTT	CSAPSATANTEAFF
TRBV6-6	-	TRBJ2-7	-	TGTGCCAGCAGTTTCCTGTTTCCCGGGAGTAACGAGCAGTACTTC	CASSFLFPGSNEQYF
TRBV29-1	many	TRBJ2-1	TRBD1	TGCAGCGTTGAATACAGACAGGGGATGGGGGATGAGCAGTTCTTC	CSVEYRQGMGDEQFF
TRBV18	few	TRBJ2-5	-	TGTGCCAGCTCACCACGACAGACAGGGACTAGGGAGACCCAGTACTTC	CASSPRQTGTRETQYF
TRBV20-1	few	TRBJ2-6	-	TGCAGTGCCAGCGGTACAGGGTCTGGGGCCAACGTCCTGACTTTC	CSASGTGSGANVLTF
TRBV19	-	TRBJ2-7	TRBD1	TGTGCCAGTAGTGCCCAGGGACAGCTTAGCTCCTACGAGCAGTACTTC	CASSAQGQLSSYEQYF
TRBV27	few	TRBJ1-2	-	TGTGCCAGCAGTTTGTTGGGCGGGGGCTACACCTTC	CASSLLGGGYTF
TRBV20-1	-	TRBJ2-3	-	TGCAGTGCCCCGGGGTTTGATACGCAGTATTTT	CSAPGFDTQYF
TRBV20-1	-	TRBJ2-3	-	TGCAGTGCCCAGAGGTCGGCGGCTAGCACAGATACGCAGTATTTT	CSAQRSAASTDTQYF
TRBV19	few	TRBJ1-5	TRBD1	TGTGCCAGTAGAGACAACAGGGGCTGGGATCAGCCCCAGCATTTT	CASRDNRGWDQPQHF
TRBV12-3/TRBV12-4	few	TRBJ1-3	-	TGTGCCAGCAGTTTAAATCGGAAAGGAAACACCATATATTTT	CASSLNRKGNTIYF
TRBV20-1	many	TRBJ2-1	TRBD1	TGCAGTGCGCAACAGGGGGCCGAGACGAACAATGAGCAGTTCTTC	CSAQQGAETNNEQFF
TRBV18	many	TRBJ2-1	-	TGTGCCAGCTCACCGTGGGGGTGGCAAGATGAGCAGTTCTTC	CASSPWGWQDEQFF
TRBV21-1	few	TRBJ2-5	-	TGTGCCAGCAGCCGAGAAAGCGGGGCTTGCCAAGAGACCCAGTACTTC	CASSRESGACQETQYF
TRBV20-1	few	TRBJ1-1	-	TGCAGTAAAAAAGGGTTGGCGAACACTGAAGCTTTCTTT	CSKKGLANTEAFF
TRBV5-1	many	TRBJ2-7	-	TGCGCCAGCAGCCGACCTACGGACAGCCCTGAGCAGTACTTC	CASSRPTDSPEQYF
TRBV20-1	few	TRBJ2-1	-	TGCAGTGCTAGAGTCCTAGCGACATCGTTCTACTACAATGAGCAGTTCTTC	CSARVLATSFYYNEQFF
TRBV4-3	many	TRBJ2-7	-	TGCGCCAGCAGCCCCTCCGGCGGGGAACTGGGCGAGCAGTACTTC	CASSPSGGELGEQYF
TRBV7-9	-	TRBJ2-3	TRBD2	TGTGCCAGCAGCGGGATGGCTAGCGGGGGGGCAGATACGCAGTATTTT	CASSGMASGGADTQYF
TRBV6-5	-	TRBJ2-6	TRBD1	TGTGCCAGCAGTTCGACAGGGGCGAGCTCTGGGGCCAACGTCCTGACTTTC	CASSSTGASSGANVLTF
TRBV7-2	-	TRBJ1-3	TRBD1	TGTGCCAGCAGCTATAGACAGGGTGGAAACACCATATATTTT	CASSYRQGGNTIYF